This T cell receptor beta chain was profiled in a study of shared clonotypes between healthy human individuals. V lost 0 bases to trimming and J lost 6 bases, with 11 bases between them. CDR1 is MNHNY and CDR2 is SVGAGI in the germline V gene (reference sequence). The length of the CDR3 is 14 residues. Clones were sequenced by immunoSEQ multiplex PCR, and TCRdb holds only the in-frame ones, with some missing. The sample contains about 2,500,000 clones, more than 80% of which appear only once. Concerning this clone itself: Antigen: not known. This CDR3 is also generated by other DNA sequences in the sample.

None of the donors, who were healthy HIV-negative adults, had recently had acute infections or vaccinations. General study findings and limits: Naive subsets typically showed greater estimated richness than memory subsets. The expectation was that sequencing depth would affect clonotype sharing among donors. With few donors, the genetic and exposure-history diversity represented was limited.

The chain carries TRBV6-6 and TRBJ1-2, with D possibly being TRBD1 (6 bases). Sequencing was carried out using naive CD4+ T cells sorted from blood. Subset indicated: CD45RA+ positively selected. This sequence originates from a man aged 18 to 29 in good health. CDR3: CASSYSTGGDGYTF. CDR3 DNA sequence: TGTGCCAGCAGTTACTCGACGGGGGGCGATGGCTACACCTTC.